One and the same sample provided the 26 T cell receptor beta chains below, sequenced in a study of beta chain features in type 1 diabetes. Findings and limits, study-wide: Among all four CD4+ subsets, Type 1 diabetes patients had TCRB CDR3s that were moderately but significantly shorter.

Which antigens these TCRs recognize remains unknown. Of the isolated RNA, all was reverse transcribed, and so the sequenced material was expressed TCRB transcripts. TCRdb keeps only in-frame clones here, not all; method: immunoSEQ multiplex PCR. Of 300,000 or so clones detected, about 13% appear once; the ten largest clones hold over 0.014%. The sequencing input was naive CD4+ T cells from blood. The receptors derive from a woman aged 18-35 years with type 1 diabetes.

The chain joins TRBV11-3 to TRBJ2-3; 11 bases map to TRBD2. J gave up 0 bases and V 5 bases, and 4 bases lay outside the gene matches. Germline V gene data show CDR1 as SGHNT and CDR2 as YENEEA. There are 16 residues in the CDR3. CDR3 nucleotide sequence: TGTGCCAGCAGCCCCGGACTAGCGGGTAGCACAGATACGCAGTATTTT. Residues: CASSPGLAGSTDTQYF.

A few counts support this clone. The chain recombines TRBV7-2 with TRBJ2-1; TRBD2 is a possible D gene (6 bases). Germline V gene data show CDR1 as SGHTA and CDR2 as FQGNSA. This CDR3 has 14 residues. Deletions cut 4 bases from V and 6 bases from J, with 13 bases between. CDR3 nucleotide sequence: TGTGCCAGCAGCTACCGACCGGGGGTCAATGAGCAGTTCTTC. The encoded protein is CASSYRPGVNEQFF.

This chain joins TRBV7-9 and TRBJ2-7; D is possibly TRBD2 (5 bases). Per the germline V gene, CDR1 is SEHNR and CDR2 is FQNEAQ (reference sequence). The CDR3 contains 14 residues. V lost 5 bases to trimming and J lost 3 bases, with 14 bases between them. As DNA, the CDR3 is TGTGCCAGCAGCCTAACCGGAACTAGCTACGAGCAGTACTTC. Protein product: CASSLTGTSYEQYF.

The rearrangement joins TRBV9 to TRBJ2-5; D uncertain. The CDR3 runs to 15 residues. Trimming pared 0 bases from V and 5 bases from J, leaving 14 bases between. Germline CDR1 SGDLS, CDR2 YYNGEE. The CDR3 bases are TGTGCCAGCAGCGTAGGGGTCAGCCCGGAGGAGACCCAGTACTTC. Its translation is CASSVGVSPEETQYF.

In nucleotides, the CDR3 is TGTGCCAGCTCACCCGGCCTAGCTGTCGATGAGCAGTTCTTC. Protein product: CASSPGLAVDEQFF. The chain has TRBV18 and TRBJ2-1; perhaps TRBD2 as D (5 bases). Germline loops: CDR1 KGHSH, CDR2 LQKENI. The V and J ends lost 3 bases and 8 bases respectively, with 14 bases between them. This CDR3 has 14 residues.

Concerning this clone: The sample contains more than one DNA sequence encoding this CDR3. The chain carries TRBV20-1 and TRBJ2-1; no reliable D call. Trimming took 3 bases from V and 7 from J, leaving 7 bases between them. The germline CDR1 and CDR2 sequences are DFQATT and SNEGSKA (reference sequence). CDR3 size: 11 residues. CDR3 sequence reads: CSASSRNEQFF. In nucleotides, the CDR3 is TGCAGTGCTAGTAGCCGAAATGAGCAGTTCTTC.

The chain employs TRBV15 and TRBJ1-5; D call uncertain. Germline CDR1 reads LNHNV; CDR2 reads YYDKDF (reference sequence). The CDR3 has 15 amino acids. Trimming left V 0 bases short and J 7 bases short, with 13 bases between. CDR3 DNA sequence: TGTGCCACCAGCAGAGATGTGAGAGGTCTGCAGCCCCAGCATTTT. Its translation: CATSRDVRGLQPQHF.

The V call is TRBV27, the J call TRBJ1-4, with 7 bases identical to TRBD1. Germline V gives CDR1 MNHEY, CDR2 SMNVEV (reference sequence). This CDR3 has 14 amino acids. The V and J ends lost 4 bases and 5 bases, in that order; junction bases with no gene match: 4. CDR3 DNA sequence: TGTGCCAGCAGTTCTAGACAGGGAAATGAAAAACTGTTTTTT. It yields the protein CASSSRQGNEKLFF.

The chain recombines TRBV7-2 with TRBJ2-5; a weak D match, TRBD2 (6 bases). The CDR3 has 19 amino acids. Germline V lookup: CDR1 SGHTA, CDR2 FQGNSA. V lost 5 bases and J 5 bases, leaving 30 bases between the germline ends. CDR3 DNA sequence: TGTGCCAGCAGCCCCCCTCCTAAGGTCCAGGAGCGGGCGCGGGAGACCCAGTACTTC. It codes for CASSPPPKVQERARETQYF.

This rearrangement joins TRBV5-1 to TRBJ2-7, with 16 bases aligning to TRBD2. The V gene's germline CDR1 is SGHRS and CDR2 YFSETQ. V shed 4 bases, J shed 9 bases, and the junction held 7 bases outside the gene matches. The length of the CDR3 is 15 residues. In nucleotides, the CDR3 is TGCGCCAGCAGCCCAGGGACTAGCGGGAGGGCCGGGCAGTACTTC. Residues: CASSPGTSGRAGQYF.

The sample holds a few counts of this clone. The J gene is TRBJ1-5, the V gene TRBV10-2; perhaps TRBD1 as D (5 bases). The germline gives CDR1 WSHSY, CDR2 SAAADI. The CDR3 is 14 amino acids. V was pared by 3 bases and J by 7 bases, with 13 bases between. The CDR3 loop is CASSENRNFQPQHF. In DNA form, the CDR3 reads TGCGCCAGCAGTGAAAACAGGAACTTCCAGCCCCAGCATTTT.

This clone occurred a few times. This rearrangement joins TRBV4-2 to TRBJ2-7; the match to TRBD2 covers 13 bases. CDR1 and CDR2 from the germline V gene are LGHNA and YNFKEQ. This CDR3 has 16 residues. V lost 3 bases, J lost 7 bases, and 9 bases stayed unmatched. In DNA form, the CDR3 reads TGTGCCAGCAGCCAGCCCGGACTAGCGGGAGAATATGAGCAGTACTTC. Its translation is CASSQPGLAGEYEQYF.

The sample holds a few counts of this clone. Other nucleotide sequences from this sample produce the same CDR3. The CDR3 reads CASSVGLSYEQYF. CDR3 DNA: TGTGCCAGCAGCGTAGGACTTTCCTACGAGCAGTACTTC. The chain recombines TRBV9 with TRBJ2-7; D uncertain. The germline V gene encodes CDR1 SGDLS and CDR2 YYNGEE. V was cut by 0 bases and J by 1 base, with 5 bases left in between. CDR3 size: 13 residues.

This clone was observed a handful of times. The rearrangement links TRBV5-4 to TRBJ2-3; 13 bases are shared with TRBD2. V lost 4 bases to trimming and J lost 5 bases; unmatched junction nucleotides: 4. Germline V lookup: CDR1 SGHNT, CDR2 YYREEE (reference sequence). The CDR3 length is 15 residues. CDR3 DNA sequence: TGTGCCAGCAGCCGGACTAGCGGGAGTGAAGATACGCAGTATTTT. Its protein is CASSRTSGSEDTQYF.

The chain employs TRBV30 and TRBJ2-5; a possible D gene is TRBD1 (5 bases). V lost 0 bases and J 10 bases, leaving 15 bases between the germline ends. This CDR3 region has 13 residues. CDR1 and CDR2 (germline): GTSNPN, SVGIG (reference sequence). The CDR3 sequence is CAWSVRVFGGQYF. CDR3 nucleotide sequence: TGTGCCTGGAGTGTCAGGGTGTTTGGTGGCCAGTACTTC.

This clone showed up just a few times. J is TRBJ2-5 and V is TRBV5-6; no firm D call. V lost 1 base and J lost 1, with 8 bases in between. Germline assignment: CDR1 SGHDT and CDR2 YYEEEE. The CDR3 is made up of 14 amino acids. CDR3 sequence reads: CASSLHGRQETQYF. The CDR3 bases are TGTGCCAGCAGCTTGCATGGGCGCCAAGAGACCCAGTACTTC.

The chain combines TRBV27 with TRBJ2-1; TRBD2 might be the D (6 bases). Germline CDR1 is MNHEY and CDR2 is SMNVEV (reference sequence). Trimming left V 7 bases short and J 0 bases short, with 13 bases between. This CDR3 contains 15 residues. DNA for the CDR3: TGTGCCAGCACCCCCCCCGGGAGCTCCTACAATGAGCAGTTCTTC. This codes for CASTPPGSSYNEQFF.

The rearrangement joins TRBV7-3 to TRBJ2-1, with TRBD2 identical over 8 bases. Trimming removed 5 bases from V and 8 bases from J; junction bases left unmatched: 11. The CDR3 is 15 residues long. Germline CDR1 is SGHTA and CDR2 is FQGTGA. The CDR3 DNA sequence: TGTGCCAGCAGCCAATGGAGCGGGAGAGAGGATGAGCAGTTCTTC. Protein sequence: CASSQWSGREDEQFF.

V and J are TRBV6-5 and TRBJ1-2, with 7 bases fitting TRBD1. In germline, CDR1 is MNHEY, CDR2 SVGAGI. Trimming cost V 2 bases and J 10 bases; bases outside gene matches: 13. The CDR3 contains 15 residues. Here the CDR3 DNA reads TGTGCCAGCAGTTACCGGCCGCAGGGGGAGGTCATCTACACCTTC. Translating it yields CASSYRPQGEVIYTF.

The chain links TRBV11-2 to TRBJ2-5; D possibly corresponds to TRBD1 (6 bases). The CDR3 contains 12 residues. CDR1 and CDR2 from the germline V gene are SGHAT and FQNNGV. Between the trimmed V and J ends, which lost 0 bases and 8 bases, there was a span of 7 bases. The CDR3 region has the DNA TGTGCCAGCAGCTTAGAGGGACAAACCCAGTACTTC. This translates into CASSLEGQTQYF.

The CDR3 nucleotides are TGTGCCAGCAGCTTAAGAGGGTTCGGGGAGCTGTTTTTT. Amino acid sequence: CASSLRGFGELFF. V and J are TRBV5-4 and TRBJ2-2; TRBD2 might be the D (5 bases). The CDR3 is 13 amino acids. From germline, CDR1 is SGHNT and CDR2 YYREEE (reference sequence). V was trimmed by 2 bases and J by 7 bases, leaving 9 bases between them. Full variable domain (rest looked up from reference TRBV5-4 and TRBJ2-2): ETGVTQSPTHLIKTRGQQVTLRCSSQSGHNTVSWYQQALGQGPQFIFQYYREEENGRGNFPPRFSGLQFPNYSSELNVNALELDDSALYLCASSLRGFGELFFGEGSRLTVL.

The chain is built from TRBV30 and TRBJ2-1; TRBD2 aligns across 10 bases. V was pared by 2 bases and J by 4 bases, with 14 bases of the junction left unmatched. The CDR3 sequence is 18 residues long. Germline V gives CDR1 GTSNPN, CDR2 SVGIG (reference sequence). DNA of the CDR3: TGTGCCTGGAGTCATACCTCCCCCACTAGCGGGGTTTACAATGAGCAGTTCTTC. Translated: CAWSHTSPTSGVYNEQFF. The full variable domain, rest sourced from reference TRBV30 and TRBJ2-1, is SQTIHQWPATLVQPVGSPLSLECTVEGTSNPNLYWYRQAAGRGLQLLFYSVGIGQISSEVPQNLSASRPQDRQFILSSKKLLLSDSGFYLCAWSHTSPTSGVYNEQFFGPGTRLTVL.

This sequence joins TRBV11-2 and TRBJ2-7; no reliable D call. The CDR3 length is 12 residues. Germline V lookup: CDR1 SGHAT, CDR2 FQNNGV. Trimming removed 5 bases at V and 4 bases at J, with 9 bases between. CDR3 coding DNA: TGTGCCAGCAGCCCAGGAAGGTACGAGCAGTACTTC. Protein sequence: CASSPGRYEQYF.

CDR3 nucleotides: TGTGCCAGTAGTATCGCCTTACTAGCGGTCCCCACAGATACGCAGTATTTT. It translates to CASSIALLAVPTDTQYF. The rearrangement joins TRBV19 to TRBJ2-3, with 8 bases that match TRBD2. Germline V gene lookup returns CDR1 LNHDA and CDR2 SQIVND (reference sequence). CDR3 size: 17 residues. V was clipped by 3 bases and J by 2 bases; unmatched bases: 10.

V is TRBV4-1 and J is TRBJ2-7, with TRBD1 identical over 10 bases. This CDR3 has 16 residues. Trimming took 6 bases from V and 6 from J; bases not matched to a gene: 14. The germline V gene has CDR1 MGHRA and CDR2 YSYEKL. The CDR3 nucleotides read TGCGCCAGCAGACTCAACCCGACCGGGACAGGGGTCGAGCAGTACTTC. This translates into CASRLNPTGTGVEQYF.

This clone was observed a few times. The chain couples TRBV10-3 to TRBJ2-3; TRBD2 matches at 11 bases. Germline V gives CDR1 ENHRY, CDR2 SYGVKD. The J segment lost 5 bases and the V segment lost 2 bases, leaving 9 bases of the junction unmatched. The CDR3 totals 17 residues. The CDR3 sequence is CAISEPYSGRAGDTQYF. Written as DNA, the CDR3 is TGTGCCATCAGTGAGCCCTATAGCGGGAGGGCCGGAGATACGCAGTATTTT.